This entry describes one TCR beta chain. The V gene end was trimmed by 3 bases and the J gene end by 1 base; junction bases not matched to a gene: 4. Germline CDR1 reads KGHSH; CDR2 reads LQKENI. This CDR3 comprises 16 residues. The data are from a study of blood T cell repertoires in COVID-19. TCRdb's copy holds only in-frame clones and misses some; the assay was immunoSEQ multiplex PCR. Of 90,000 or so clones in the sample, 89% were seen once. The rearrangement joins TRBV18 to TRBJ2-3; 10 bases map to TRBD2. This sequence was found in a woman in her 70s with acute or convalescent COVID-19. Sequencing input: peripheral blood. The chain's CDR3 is CASSPAGTSGTDTQYF. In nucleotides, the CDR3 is TGTGCCAGCTCACCTGCCGGGACTAGCGGCACAGATACGCAGTATTTT.